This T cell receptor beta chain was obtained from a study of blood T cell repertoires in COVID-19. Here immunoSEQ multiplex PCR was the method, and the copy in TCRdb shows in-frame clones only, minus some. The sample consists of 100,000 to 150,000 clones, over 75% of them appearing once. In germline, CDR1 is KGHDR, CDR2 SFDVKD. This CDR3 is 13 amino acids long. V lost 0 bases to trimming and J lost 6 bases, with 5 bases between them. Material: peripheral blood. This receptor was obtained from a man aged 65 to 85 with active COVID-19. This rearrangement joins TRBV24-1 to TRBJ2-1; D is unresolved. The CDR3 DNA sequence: TGTGCCACCAGTGATTTGCCTCGCAATGAGCAGTTCTTC. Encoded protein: CATSDLPRNEQFF.